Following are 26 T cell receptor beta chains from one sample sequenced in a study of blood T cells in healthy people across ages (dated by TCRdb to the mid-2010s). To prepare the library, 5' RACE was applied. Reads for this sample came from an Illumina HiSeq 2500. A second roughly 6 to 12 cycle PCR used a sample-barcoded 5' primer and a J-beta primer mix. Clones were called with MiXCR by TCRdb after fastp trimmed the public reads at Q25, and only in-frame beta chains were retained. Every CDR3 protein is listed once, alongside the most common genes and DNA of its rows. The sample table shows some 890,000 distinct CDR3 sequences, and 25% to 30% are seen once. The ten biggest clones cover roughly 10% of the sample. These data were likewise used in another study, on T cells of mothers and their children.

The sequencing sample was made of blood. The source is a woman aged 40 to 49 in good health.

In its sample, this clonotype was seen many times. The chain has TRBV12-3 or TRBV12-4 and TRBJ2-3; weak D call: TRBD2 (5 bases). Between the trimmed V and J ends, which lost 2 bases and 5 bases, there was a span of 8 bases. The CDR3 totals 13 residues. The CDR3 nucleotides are TGTGCCAGCAGTTTAATGGCGGGAGATACGCAGTATTTT. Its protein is CASSLMAGDTQYF.

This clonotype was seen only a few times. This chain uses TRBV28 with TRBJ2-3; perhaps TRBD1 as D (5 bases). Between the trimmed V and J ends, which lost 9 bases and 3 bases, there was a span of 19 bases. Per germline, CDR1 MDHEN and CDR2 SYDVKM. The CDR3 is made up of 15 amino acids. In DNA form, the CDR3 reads TGTGCCAGTAGTCCCACCAGGGCCGTAACAGATACGCAGTATTTT. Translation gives CASSPTRAVTDTQYF.

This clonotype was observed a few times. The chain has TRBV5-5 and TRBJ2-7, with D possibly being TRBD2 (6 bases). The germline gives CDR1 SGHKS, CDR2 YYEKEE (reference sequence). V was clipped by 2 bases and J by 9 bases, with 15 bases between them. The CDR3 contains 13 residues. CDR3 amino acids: CASSFGTYSGQYF. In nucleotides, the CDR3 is TGTGCCAGCAGCTTCGGGACTTACTCCGGGCAGTACTTC. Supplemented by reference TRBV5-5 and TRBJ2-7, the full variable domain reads DAGVTQSPTHLIKTRGQQVTLRCSPISGHKSVSWYQQVLGQGPQFIFQYYEKEERGRGNFPDRFSARQFPNYSSELNVNALLLGDSALYLCASSFGTYSGQYFGPGTRLTVT.

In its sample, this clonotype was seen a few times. CDR3 region: CASSPDRGGAVEQFF. CDR3 sequence (DNA): TGTGCCAGCAGCCCAGACCGCGGGGGGGCCGTAGAGCAGTTCTTC. The rearrangement uses TRBV11-2 and TRBJ2-1; TRBD2 matches 9 bases. V lost 5 bases to trimming and J lost 10 bases; unmatched junction nucleotides: 12. The CDR3 contains 15 residues. Germline CDR1 and CDR2: SGHAT and FQNNGV.

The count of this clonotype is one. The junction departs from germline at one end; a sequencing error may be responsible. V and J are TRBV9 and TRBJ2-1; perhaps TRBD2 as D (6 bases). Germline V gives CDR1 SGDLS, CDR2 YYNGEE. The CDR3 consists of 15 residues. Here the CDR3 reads CASSIRTSSHNEQFF. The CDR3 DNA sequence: TGTGCCAGCAGCATCCGAACTAGCTCCCACAATGAGCAGTTCTTC.

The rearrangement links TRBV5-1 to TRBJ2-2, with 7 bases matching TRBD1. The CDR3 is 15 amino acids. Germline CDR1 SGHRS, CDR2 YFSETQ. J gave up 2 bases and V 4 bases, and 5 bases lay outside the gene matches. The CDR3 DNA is TGCGCCAGCAGCCCAGGACAGGACAACACCGGGGAGCTGTTTTTT. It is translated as CASSPGQDNTGELFF.

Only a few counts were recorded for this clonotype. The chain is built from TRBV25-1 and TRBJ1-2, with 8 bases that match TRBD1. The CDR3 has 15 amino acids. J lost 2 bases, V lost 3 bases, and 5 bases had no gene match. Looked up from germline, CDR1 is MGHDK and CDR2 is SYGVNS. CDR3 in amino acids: CASSDEDRANYGYTF. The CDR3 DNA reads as TGTGCCAGCAGTGATGAGGACAGGGCCAACTATGGCTACACCTTC.

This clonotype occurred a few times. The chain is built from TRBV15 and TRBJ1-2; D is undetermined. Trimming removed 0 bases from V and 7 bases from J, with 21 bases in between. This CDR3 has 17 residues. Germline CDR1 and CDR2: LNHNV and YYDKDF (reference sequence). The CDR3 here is CATSRDMTAPPPSGYTF. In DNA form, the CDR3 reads TGTGCCACCAGCAGAGATATGACCGCCCCCCCCCCGAGTGGCTACACCTTC.

The CDR3, as DNA: TGTGCCAGCGAAACAGGGGGCCCCACCGGGGAGCTGTTTTTT. Protein sequence: CASETGGPTGELFF. This chain links TRBV7-9 with TRBJ2-2; 9 nucleotides match TRBD1. Losses at the gene ends were 8 bases for V and 4 bases for J; bases not matched to a gene: 5. The CDR3 totals 14 residues. Germline CDR1 SEHNR, CDR2 FQNEAQ (reference sequence).

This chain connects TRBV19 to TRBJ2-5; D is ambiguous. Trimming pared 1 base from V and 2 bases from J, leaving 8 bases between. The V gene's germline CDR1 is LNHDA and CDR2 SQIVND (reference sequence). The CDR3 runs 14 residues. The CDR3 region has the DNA TGTGCCAGTAGTATAGTAGGAATTCAAGAGACCCAGTACTTC. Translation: CASSIVGIQETQYF.

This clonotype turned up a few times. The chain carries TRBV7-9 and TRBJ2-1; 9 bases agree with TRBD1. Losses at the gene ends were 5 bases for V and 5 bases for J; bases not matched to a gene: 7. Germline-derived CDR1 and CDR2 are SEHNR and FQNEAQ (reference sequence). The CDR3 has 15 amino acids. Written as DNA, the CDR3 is TGTGCCAGCAGCACTTACAGGGGGCGAAACAATGAGCAGTTCTTC. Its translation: CASSTYRGRNNEQFF.

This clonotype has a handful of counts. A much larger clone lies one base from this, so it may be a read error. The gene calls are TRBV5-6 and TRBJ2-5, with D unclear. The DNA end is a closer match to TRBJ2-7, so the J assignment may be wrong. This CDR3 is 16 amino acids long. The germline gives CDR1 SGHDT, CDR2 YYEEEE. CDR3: CASSLVGSSRRREQYF. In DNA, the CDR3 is TGTGCCAGCAGCCTCGTCGGGTCAAGCCGCAGACGCGAGCAGTACTTC.

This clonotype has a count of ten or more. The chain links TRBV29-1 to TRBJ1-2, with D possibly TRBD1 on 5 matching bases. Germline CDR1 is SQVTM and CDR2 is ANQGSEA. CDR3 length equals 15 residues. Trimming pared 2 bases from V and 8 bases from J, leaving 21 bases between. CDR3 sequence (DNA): TGCAGCGTTGAATTCGTTTTTATGGGGCCAGGGGGCTACACCTTC. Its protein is CSVEFVFMGPGGYTF.

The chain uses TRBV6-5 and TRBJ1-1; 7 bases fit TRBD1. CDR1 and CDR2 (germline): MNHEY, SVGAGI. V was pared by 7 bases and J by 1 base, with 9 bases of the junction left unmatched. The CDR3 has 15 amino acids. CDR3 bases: TGTGCCAGCACCCGAAAGACAGGGCCGAACACTGAAGCTTTCTTT. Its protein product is CASTRKTGPNTEAFF.

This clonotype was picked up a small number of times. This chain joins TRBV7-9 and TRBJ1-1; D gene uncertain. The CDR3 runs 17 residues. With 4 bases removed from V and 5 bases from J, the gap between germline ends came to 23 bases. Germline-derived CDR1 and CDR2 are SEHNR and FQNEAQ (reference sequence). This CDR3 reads CASSSTLSYGLGTEAFF. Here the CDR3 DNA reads TGTGCCAGCAGCTCAACCCTCTCTTACGGGTTGGGGACTGAAGCTTTCTTT.

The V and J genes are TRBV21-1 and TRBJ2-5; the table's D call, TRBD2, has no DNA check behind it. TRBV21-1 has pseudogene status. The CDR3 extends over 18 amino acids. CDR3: CASSWTSGGRSNKETQYF. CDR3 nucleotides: TGTGCCAGCAGCTGGACTAGCGGGGGCCGGAGTAATAAAGAGACCCAGTACTTC.

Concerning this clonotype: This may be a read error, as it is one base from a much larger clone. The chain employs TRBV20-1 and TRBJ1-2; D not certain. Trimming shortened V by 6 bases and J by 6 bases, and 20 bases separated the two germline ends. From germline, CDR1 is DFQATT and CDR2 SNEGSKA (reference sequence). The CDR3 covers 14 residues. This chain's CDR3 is CSAHNAVGKHGYTF. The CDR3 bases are TGCAGTGCCCATAACGCGGTAGGCAAGCATGGCTACACCTTC.

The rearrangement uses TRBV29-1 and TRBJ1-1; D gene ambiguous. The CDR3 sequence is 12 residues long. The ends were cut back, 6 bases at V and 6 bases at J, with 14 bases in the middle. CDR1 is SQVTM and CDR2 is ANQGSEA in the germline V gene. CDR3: CSVAGLVAEAFF. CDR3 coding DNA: TGCAGCGTAGCAGGACTTGTCGCTGAAGCTTTCTTT.

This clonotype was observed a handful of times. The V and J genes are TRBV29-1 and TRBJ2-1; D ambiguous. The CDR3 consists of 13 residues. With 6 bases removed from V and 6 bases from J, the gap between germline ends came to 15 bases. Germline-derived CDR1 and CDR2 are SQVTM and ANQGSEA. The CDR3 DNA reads TGCAGCGTCTCGACGGCCCTTGTCAATGAGCAGTTCTTC. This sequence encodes CSVSTALVNEQFF.

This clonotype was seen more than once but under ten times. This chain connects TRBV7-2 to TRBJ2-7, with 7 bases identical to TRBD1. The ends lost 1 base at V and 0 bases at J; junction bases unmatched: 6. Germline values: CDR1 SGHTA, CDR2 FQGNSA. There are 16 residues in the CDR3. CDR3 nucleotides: TGTGCCAGCAGCTTAGACTCACAGGGGTACTCCTACGAGCAGTACTTC. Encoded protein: CASSLDSQGYSYEQYF.

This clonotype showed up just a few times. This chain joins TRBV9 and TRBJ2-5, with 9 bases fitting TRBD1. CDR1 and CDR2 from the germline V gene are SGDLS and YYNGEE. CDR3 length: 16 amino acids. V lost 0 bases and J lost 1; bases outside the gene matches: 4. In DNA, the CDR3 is TGTGCCAGCAGCGTAGAGGACAGGGGCAGCCAAGAGACCCAGTACTTC. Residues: CASSVEDRGSQETQYF. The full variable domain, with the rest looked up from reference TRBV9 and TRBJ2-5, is DSGVTQTPKHLITATGQRVTLRCSPRSGDLSVYWYQQSLDQGLQFLIQYYNGEERAKGNILERFSAQQFPDLHSELNLSSLELGDSALYFCASSVEDRGSQETQYFGPGTRLLVL.

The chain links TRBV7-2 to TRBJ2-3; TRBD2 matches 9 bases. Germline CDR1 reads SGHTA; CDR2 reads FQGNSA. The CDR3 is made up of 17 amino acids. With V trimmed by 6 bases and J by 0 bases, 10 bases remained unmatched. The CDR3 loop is CASSLRRGGSSTDTQYF. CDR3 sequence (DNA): TGTGCCAGCAGTTTACGGCGGGGGGGCAGTAGCACAGATACGCAGTATTTT.

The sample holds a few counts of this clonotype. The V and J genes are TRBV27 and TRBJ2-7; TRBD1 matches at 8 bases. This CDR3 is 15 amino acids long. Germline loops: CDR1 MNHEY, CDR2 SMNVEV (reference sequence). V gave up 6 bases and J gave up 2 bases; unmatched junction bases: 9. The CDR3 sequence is CASSRIGTGPYEQYF. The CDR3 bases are TGTGCCAGCAGCCGCATAGGGACAGGTCCCTACGAGCAGTACTTC.

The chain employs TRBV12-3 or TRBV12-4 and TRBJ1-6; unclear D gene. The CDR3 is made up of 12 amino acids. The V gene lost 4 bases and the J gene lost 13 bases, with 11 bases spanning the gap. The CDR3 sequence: CASSSVRGPLHF. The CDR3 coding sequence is TGTGCCAGCAGTTCGGTCCGAGGCCCCCTCCACTTT.

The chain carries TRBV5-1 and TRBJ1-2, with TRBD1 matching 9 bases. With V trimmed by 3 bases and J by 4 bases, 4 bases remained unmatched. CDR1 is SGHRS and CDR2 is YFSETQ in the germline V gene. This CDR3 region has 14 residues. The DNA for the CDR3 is TGCGCCAGCAGCTGGGGACAGGGTGGCTATGGCTACACCTTC. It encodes CASSWGQGGYGYTF.

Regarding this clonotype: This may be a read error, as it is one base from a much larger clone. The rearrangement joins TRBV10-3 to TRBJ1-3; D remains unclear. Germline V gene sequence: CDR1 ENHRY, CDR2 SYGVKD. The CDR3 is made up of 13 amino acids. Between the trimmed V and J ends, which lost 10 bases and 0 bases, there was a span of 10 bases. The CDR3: CATRESSGNTIYF. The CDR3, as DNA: TGTGCCACCAGAGAGAGCTCTGGAAACACCATATATTTT.